These 17 T cell receptor beta chains originate from one sample sequenced in a study of T cells after posttransplantation cyclophosphamide (dated by TCRdb to 2016 to 2018). The control cohort was around eleven patients given myeloablative marrow transplants with methotrexate plus a calcineurin inhibitor, sampled 1 year after transplant. Receptors were amplified or captured by the immunoSEQ multiplex PCR assay. In its TCRdb copy, this immuneACCESS table keeps in-frame sequences only and misses some clones. Where compared with another copy, unresolved V genes explain less than half of these, and the others have no known cause. This sample comprises approximately 19,000 clones, approximately 92% of them detected only once. The ten biggest clones cover roughly 2% of the sample. Material: PBMCs, obtained roughly 49 weeks after allogeneic stem cell transplant with calcineurin inhibitor and methotrexate. These receptors were collected from a female patient under 45 who received an allogeneic stem cell transplant from an unrelated donor, was CMV-positive, and had acute and chronic GVHD. In transplant recipients, some T cells may be of donor rather than host origin.

The V and J genes are TRBV6-1 and TRBJ2-2, with a tentative D call TRBD1 (6 bases). Germline CDR1 MNHNS, CDR2 SASEGT. V was cut by 2 bases and J by 7 bases, with 14 bases left in between. The CDR3 length is 15 residues. The CDR3 here is CASSENRAVVGELFF. Here the CDR3 DNA reads TGTGCCAGCAGTGAAAACAGGGCCGTCGTCGGGGAGCTGTTTTTT.

This chain joins TRBV6-1 and TRBJ1-1; TRBD1 matches at 9 bases. The CDR3 sequence is 13 residues long. The V and J ends lost 5 bases and 7 bases, in that order; junction bases with no gene match: 5. Germline lookup yields CDR1 MNHNS and CDR2 SASEGT. The CDR3 nucleotides are TGTGCCAGCAGTACTGACAGGGGGTATGAAGCTTTCTTT. This sequence encodes CASSTDRGYEAFF.

V gene TRBV7-8 combines with J gene TRBJ1-1; TRBD1 might be the D (5 bases). Germline V CDR1 and CDR2: SGHVS, FQNEAQ. V was clipped by 4 bases and J by 4 bases, with 16 bases between them. There are 15 residues in the CDR3. DNA of the CDR3: TGTGCCAGCAGCTCCCGACGGGGGGGGATCACTGAAGCTTTCTTT. Its protein is CASSSRRGGITEAFF.

The chain recombines TRBV13 with TRBJ1-6, with TRBD1 matching 7 bases. The germline V gene encodes CDR1 PRHDT and CDR2 FYEKMQ (reference sequence). The V gene end was trimmed by 3 bases and the J gene end by 10 bases; junction bases not matched to a gene: 21. The CDR3 is 19 amino acids. The CDR3 nucleotides are TGTGCCAGCAGCTTGACAACCACCAAGGACAGGAGCTATGTGTCACCCCTCCACTTT. This encodes CASSLTTTKDRSYVSPLHF.

V usage is TRBV27 and J usage is TRBJ1-6, with D unclear. CDR3 length: 15 residues. Germline V CDR1 and CDR2: MNHEY, SMNVEV (reference sequence). V was clipped by 7 bases and J by 0 bases, with 10 bases between them. CDR3 residues: CASIPLSSYNSPLHF. CDR3 nucleotides: TGTGCCAGCATACCACTTAGCTCCTATAATTCACCCCTCCACTTT.

The chain has TRBV9 and TRBJ2-1; possibly TRBD2 for D (7 bases). This CDR3 comprises 20 residues. The germline gives CDR1 SGDLS, CDR2 YYNGEE. Trimming stripped 4 bases from V and 0 bases from J, with 26 bases between. This CDR3 reads CASSLRRERDILSSYNEQFF. CDR3 sequence (DNA): TGTGCCAGCAGCTTAAGAAGGGAGCGGGACATACTAAGCTCCTACAATGAGCAGTTCTTC. Drawing the rest from reference TRBV9 and TRBJ2-1, the complete variable domain is DSGVTQTPKHLITATGQRVTLRCSPRSGDLSVYWYQQSLDQGLQFLIQYYNGEERAKGNILERFSAQQFPDLHSELNLSSLELGDSALYFCASSLRRERDILSSYNEQFFGPGTRLTVL.

The rearrangement uses TRBV27 and TRBJ2-7; 12 bases map to TRBD2. Germline CDR1 and CDR2: MNHEY and SMNVEV (reference sequence). Losses at the gene ends were 10 bases for V and 0 bases for J; bases not matched to a gene: 4. The CDR3 spans 14 residues. CDR3 region: CAIATSGGSYEQYF. CDR3 DNA sequence: TGTGCCATCGCGACTAGCGGGGGCTCCTACGAGCAGTACTTC.

The chain carries TRBV19 and TRBJ2-2, with a weak D call TRBD2 (6 bases). Trimming removed 4 bases at V and 2 bases at J, with 14 bases between. The germline V gene has CDR1 LNHDA and CDR2 SQIVND (reference sequence). The CDR3 spans 16 residues. DNA of the CDR3: TGTGCCAGTAGTAACCCGGGACTGACAAACACCGGGGAGCTGTTTTTT. Its translation is CASSNPGLTNTGELFF.

The genes are TRBV9 and TRBJ1-5; no definite D call. Germline-derived CDR1 and CDR2 are SGDLS and YYNGEE. V lost 2 bases and J lost 5, with 11 bases in between. The CDR3 is 14 amino acids. This chain's CDR3 is CASSVGAIHQPQHF. The DNA for the CDR3 is TGTGCCAGCAGCGTGGGCGCAATTCATCAGCCCCAGCATTTT.

The chain recombines TRBV6-6 with TRBJ1-6; D perhaps matches TRBD1 (6 bases). The CDR3 has 12 residues. Per the germline V gene, CDR1 is MNHNY and CDR2 is SVGAGI (reference sequence). The ends were cut back, 8 bases at V and 10 bases at J, with 12 bases in the middle. Here the CDR3 reads CASLQGSSPLHF. Written as DNA, the CDR3 is TGTGCCAGCCTACAGGGAAGCTCACCCCTCCACTTT.

The CDR3: CASSSGGLAEKNQYF. The CDR3, as DNA: TGTGCCAGCAGCTCCGGTGGACTAGCGGAAAAAAATCAGTACTTC. The V gene is TRBV7-9, the J gene TRBJ2-4; 10 nucleotides align to TRBD2. Looked up from germline, CDR1 is SEHNR and CDR2 is FQNEAQ (reference sequence). The V segment lost 4 bases and the J segment 12 bases; nucleotides outside the gene matches: 12. The length of the CDR3 is 15 residues. Together with reference TRBV7-9 and TRBJ2-4, the CDR3 gives the full variable domain: DTGVSQNPRHKITKRGQNVTFRCDPISEHNRLYWYRQTLGQGPEFLTYFQNEAQLEKSRLLSDRFSAERPKGSFSTLEIQRTEQGDSAMYLCASSSGGLAEKNQYFGAGTRLSVL.

The CDR3: CATRLGLNTGELFF. CDR3 DNA: TGTGCCACCCGACTGGGTCTAAACACCGGGGAGCTGTTTTTT. This chain joins TRBV27 and TRBJ2-2; no clear D gene. CDR3 size: 14 residues. Germline CDR1 is MNHEY and CDR2 is SMNVEV (reference sequence). V lost 10 bases and J 2 bases, leaving 14 bases between the germline ends.

The chain uses TRBV7-9 and TRBJ1-1, with 9 bases identical to TRBD1. The V gene's germline CDR1 is SEHNR and CDR2 FQNEAQ (reference sequence). With 7 bases clipped from V and 2 bases from J, the junction kept 8 bases outside the gene matches. The CDR3 is 15 residues long. CDR3 residues: CASTIGTGPNTEAFF. Written as DNA, the CDR3 is TGTGCCAGCACTATAGGGACAGGGCCAAACACTGAAGCTTTCTTT.

J is TRBJ1-1 and V is TRBV4-1; possible D gene TRBD1, 5 bases. Trimming cost V 5 bases and J 3 bases, with 10 bases left between them. CDR3 size: 13 residues. Germline V gene lookup returns CDR1 MGHRA and CDR2 YSYEKL. The CDR3 DNA follows: TGCGCCAGCAGCTTCGGGGGGGACACTGAAGCTTTCTTT. As protein: CASSFGGDTEAFF.

V usage is TRBV19 and J usage is TRBJ2-7; 8 positions agree with TRBD2. The CDR3 runs to 15 residues. Germline V CDR1 and CDR2: LNHDA, SQIVND (reference sequence). V shed 5 bases, J shed 0 bases, and the junction held 6 bases outside the gene matches. CDR3 nucleotide sequence: TGTGCCAGTAGTTCGCCCGGGACTAGCTCCTACGAGCAGTACTTC. Protein product: CASSSPGTSSYEQYF. The variable domain in full, completed from reference TRBV19 and TRBJ2-7, reads DGGITQSPKYLFRKEGQNVTLSCEQNLNHDAMYWYRQDPGQGLRLIYYSQIVNDFQKGDIAEGYSVSREKKESFPLTVTSAQKNPTAFYLCASSSPGTSSYEQYFGPGTRLTVT.

The chain links TRBV10-3 to TRBJ2-1, with D perhaps TRBD2 (6 bases). CDR1 and CDR2 (germline): ENHRY, SYGVKD. This CDR3 comprises 15 residues. Trimming pared 0 bases from V and 3 bases from J, leaving 9 bases between. The CDR3 reads CAISESSGRYNEQFF. CDR3 bases: TGTGCCATCAGTGAGTCTAGCGGCCGCTACAATGAGCAGTTCTTC.

V and J are TRBV19 and TRBJ1-1; possibly TRBD1 for D (6 bases). Deletions cut 1 base from V and 5 bases from J, with 11 bases between. Germline loops: CDR1 LNHDA, CDR2 SQIVND (reference sequence). The CDR3 contains 14 residues. Written as DNA, the CDR3 is TGTGCCAGTAGTATAGTGGGGGCTCGGACTGAAGCTTTCTTT. It is translated as CASSIVGARTEAFF.